This T cell receptor (beta chain) came from a study of T cell responses to AZD1222 COVID-19 vaccine. Study context: Pooled together were second doses at about 4 or about 12 weeks.

Note on this clone: Its antigen remains unknown.

Clones were read by immunoSEQ multiplex PCR, and TCRdb kept only the in-frame ones, dropping some. The profile shows about 110,000 clones, about nine tenths of them singletons. V was clipped by 5 bases and J by 1 base; unmatched bases: 3. The CDR3 is made up of 14 amino acids. Germline V gene data show CDR1 as LNHDA and CDR2 as SQIVND (reference sequence). Findings and caveats of the study: The donors showed a predominance of white British ancestry and of females, with possible underestimation of clonal diversity. Seropositive AZD1222 recipients at baseline numbered only five or six. There were vaccine-associated CD4 TCRs across spike, dominant at 160-218 and 743-854.

Sample: peripheral blood, taken on day 0 of AZD1222 vaccination. This TCR came from an adult in good health. The gene calls are TRBV19 and TRBJ1-1; 8 bases are shared with TRBD1. DNA for the CDR3: TGTGCCAGTAGTTTCGGGACAGGGAACACTGAAGCTTTCTTT. Residues: CASSFGTGNTEAFF.